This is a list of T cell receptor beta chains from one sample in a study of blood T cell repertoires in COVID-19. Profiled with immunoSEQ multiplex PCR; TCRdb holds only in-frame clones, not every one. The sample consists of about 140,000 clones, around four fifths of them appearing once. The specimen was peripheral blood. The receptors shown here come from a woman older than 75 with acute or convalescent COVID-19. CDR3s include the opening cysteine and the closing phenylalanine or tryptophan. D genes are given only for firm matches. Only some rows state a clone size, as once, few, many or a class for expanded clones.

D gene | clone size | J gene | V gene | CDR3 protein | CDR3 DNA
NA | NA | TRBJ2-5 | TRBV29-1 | CGKAGQETQYF | TGCGGTAAGGCAGGACAAGAGACCCAGTACTTC
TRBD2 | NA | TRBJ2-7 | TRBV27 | CASSSRMITSGRRDEQYF | TGTGCCAGCAGTTCTCGGATGATAACTAGCGGGAGGCGCGACGAGCAGTACTTC
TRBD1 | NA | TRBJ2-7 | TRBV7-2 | CASSLFRGNYEQYF | TGTGCCAGCAGCTTGTTCAGGGGGAACTACGAGCAGTACTTC
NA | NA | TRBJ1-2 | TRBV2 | CASSDIVYTF | TGTGCCAGCAGTGACATAGTTTACACCTTC
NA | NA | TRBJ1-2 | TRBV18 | CASSPELAGANYGYTF | TGTGCCAGCTCGCCCGAACTAGCTGGGGCTAACTATGGCTACACCTTC
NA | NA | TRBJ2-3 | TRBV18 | CASSPPDGPPGTQYF | TGTGCCAGCTCACCACCTGACGGCCCCCCGGGAACGCAGTATTTT
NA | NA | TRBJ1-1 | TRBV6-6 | CASTGEVLYTEAFF | TGTGCCAGCACCGGAGAGGTGTTGTACACTGAAGCTTTCTTT
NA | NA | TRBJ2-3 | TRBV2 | CASSNLQGSRTDTQYF | TGTGCCAGCAGTAACCTACAGGGCTCCCGCACAGATACGCAGTATTTT
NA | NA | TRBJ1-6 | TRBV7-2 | CASSHRTDSFNNSPLHF | TGTGCCAGCAGCCACCGTACCGACAGCTTTAATAATTCACCCCTCCACTTT
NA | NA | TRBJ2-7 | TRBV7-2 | CASSSNKGRTYEQYF | TGTGCCAGCAGCTCCAATAAGGGGCGTACCTACGAGCAGTACTTC
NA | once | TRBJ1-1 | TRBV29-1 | CSARVGEAFF | TGCAGCGCCAGGGTCGGGGAAGCTTTCTTT
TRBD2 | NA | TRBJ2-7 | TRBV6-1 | CASSPLAGGAYEQYF | TGTGCCAGCAGTCCGTTAGCGGGAGGAGCCTACGAGCAGTACTTC
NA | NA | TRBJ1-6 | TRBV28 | CATQSGPYSPLHF | TGTGCCACCCAGTCAGGGCCCTATTCACCCCTCCACTTT
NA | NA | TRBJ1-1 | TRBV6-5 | CASSYVPGDTEAFF | TGTGCCAGCAGTTACGTCCCGGGGGACACTGAAGCTTTCTTT
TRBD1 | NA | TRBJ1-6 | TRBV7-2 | CASSPRLQGANGNSPLHF | TGTGCCAGCAGCCCGCGGTTACAGGGGGCAAATGGAAATTCACCCCTCCACTTT
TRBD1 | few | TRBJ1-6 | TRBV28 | CASSLRTGHNSPLHF | TGTGCCAGCAGTTTACGGACAGGGCACAATTCACCCCTCCACTTT
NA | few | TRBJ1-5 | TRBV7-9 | CASSLGGSQPQHF | TGTGCCAGCAGCTTAGGAGGGTCTCAGCCCCAGCATTTT
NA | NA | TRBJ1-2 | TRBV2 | CASSAHPQWPYGYTF | TGTGCCAGCAGTGCCCACCCACAGTGGCCCTATGGCTACACCTTC
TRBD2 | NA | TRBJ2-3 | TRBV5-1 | CASSWLGSSGFLTDTQYF | TGCGCCAGCAGCTGGTTGGGGTCTAGCGGATTTCTCACAGATACGCAGTATTTT
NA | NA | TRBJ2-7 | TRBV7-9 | CASSSLWGEETHSTYEQYF | TGTGCCAGCAGCTCCCTCTGGGGGGAGGAAACCCACTCAACCTACGAGCAGTACTTC
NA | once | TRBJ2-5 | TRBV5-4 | CASSFQPEETQYF | TGTGCCAGCAGCTTTCAACCCGAGGAGACCCAGTACTTC
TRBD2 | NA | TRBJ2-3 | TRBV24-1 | CATSDFGSGGRIDTQYF | TGTGCCACCAGTGATTTCGGGAGCGGGGGCAGAATAGATACGCAGTATTTT
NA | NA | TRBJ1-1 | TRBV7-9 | CASAPLQGSTEAFF | TGTGCCAGCGCTCCCTTACAGGGTAGCACTGAAGCTTTCTTT
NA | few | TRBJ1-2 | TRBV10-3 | CAISAGKDYGYTF | TGTGCCATCAGTGCCGGGAAAGACTATGGCTACACCTTC
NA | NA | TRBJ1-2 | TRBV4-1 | CASSKGILLGLGGGYTF | TGCGCCAGCAGTAAGGGTATTCTGTTGGGGCTGGGTGGTGGCTACACCTTC
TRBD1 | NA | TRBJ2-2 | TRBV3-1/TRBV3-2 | CASSHGVGQGAGELFF | TGTGCCAGCAGCCATGGAGTGGGACAGGGGGCCGGGGAGCTGTTTTTT
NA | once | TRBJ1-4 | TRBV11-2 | CASSRWQGGEKLFF | TGTGCCAGCAGCCGCTGGCAGGGAGGTGAAAAACTGTTTTTT
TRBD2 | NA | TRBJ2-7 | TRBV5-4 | CASSHPIGGGAYEQYF | TGTGCCAGCAGCCACCCAATCGGCGGGGGGGCCTACGAGCAGTACTTC
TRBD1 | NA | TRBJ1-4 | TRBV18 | CASSPAGRGHEKLFF | TGTGCCAGCTCACCAGCCGGCAGGGGGCATGAAAAACTGTTTTTT
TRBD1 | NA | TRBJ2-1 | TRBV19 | CASSIGTGSNEQFF | TGTGCCAGTAGCATCGGGACAGGGAGCAATGAGCAGTTCTTC
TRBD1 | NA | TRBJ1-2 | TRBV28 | CASRPPGDRGRGGYTF | TGTGCCAGCAGACCCCCGGGGGACAGGGGGCGAGGTGGCTACACCTTC
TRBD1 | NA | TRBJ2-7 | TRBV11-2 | CASSPITGAAHEQYF | TGTGCCAGCAGCCCTATTACAGGGGCTGCCCACGAGCAGTACTTC
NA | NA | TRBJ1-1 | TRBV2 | CATPGAGNTEAFF | TGTGCCACCCCAGGGGCCGGGAACACTGAAGCTTTCTTT
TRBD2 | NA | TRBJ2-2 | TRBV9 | CASSVTVNPTSGLGTGELFF | TGTGCCAGCAGCGTGACAGTCAACCCGACTAGCGGTTTGGGGACCGGGGAGCTGTTTTTT
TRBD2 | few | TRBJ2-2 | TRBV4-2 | CASSQAAGSDTGELFF | TGTGCCAGCAGCCAAGCAGCGGGGAGCGACACCGGGGAGCTGTTTTTT
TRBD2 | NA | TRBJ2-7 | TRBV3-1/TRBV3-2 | CASSQGLAGGHNEQYF | TGTGCCAGCAGCCAAGGACTAGCGGGGGGGCACAACGAGCAGTACTTC
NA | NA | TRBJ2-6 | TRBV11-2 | CASSLSGANVLTF | TGTGCCAGCAGCCTATCTGGGGCCAACGTCCTGACTTTC
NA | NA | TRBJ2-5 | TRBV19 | CASSIGHEKTQYF | TGTGCCAGTAGTATAGGCCACGAGAAGACCCAGTACTTC
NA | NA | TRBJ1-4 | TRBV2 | CASSERDEKLFF | TGTGCCAGCAGTGAACGAGATGAAAAACTGTTTTTT